This T cell receptor beta chain came from a study of regulatory T cells in long-lasting Graves disease. The TCR beta library used iRepertoire HTBI primers with Arm-PCR amplification of CDR3. TCRdb redid the calling of the multiplex PCR reads with MiXCR, one entry per CDR3 protein. The data hold some 420,000 distinct CDR3 sequences, with under 25% observed a single time. V was clipped by 7 bases and J by 4 bases, with 10 bases between them. CDR3 length: 12 amino acids. This clonotype was detected many times. The antigen is not known. The study's findings and limits: Lower TCR diversity was seen in persistent Graves' patients than in newly diagnosed ones.

The time point here: persistent/refractory GD, antithyroid drugs over 5 years with positive TRAb. The TCR library was made from RNA that had been extracted from PBMCs in TRIzol. Staff took around 9 milliliters of peripheral blood and put it into EDTA tubes. This chain joins TRBV12-3 or TRBV12-4 and TRBJ1-1; D possibly corresponds to TRBD1 (6 bases). The receptor's source is a female donor with Graves disease. Specimen: peripheral blood mononuclear cells (PBMCs), collected when the disease was refractory, from a patient treated with antithyroid drugs. The CDR3 coding sequence is TGTGCCAGCATAGGCAGGGGCACTGAAGCTTTCTTT. It translates to CASIGRGTEAFF.